The rows below give T cell receptor beta chains drawn from one sample of a study of CXCR3-negative and CXCR3-positive naive CD8 T cells. After re-calling the 5' RACE reads, TCRdb lists one entry per CDR3 protein, DNA absent. The sample table sets out 50,000 to 55,000 distinct CDR3 sequences. Sample: naive CXCR3- CD8+ T cells from blood. These receptors were collected from a human donor in good health. Some clones in this sample may be carry-over from other donors' samples. Each CDR3 is given with its conserved first and last residue. The order of the fields is V gene, J gene, CDR3 protein.

V: TRBV4-1
J: TRBJ2-3
CDR3: CASSQDYGGATDTQYF

V: TRBV30
J: TRBJ1-1
CDR3: CAWSPGWNTEAFF

V: TRBV6-2/TRBV6-3
J: TRBJ2-3
CDR3: CASSFPGLAGGPDTDTQYF

V: TRBV7-9
J: TRBJ1-2
CDR3: CASSFPQGRDFGYTF

V: TRBV27
J: TRBJ2-1
CDR3: CASTPPTGVGDNEQFF

V: TRBV27
J: TRBJ1-5
CDR3: CASSPVGGRSNQPQHF

V: TRBV5-6
J: TRBJ1-1
CDR3: CASSSGPLRGFF

V: TRBV29-1
J: TRBJ1-4
CDR3: CSVRVAGGEKLFF

V: TRBV15
J: TRBJ1-2
CDR3: CATSRVRQPGGYTF

V: TRBV25-1
J: TRBJ1-2
CDR3: CASSEGQVKGYTF